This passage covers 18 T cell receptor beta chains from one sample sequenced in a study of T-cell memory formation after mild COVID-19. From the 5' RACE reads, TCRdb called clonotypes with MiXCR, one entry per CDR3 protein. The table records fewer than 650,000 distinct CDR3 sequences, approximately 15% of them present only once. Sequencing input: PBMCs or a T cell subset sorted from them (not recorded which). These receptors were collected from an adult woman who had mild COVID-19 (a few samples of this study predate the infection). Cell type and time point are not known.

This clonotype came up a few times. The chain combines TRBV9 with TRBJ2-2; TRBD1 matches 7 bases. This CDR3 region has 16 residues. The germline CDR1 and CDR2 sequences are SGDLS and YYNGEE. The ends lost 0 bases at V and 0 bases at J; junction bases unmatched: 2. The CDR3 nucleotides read TGTGCCAGCAGCGTAGTGGACAGGTCGAACACCGGGGAGCTGTTTTTT. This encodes CASSVVDRSNTGELFF.

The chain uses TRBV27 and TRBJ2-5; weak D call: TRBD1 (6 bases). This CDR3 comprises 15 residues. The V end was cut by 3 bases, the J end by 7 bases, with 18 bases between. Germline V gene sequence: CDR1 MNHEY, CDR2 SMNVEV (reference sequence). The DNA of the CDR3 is TGTGCCAGCAGTTTGGCTGGGACACCACAATGGACCCAGTACTTC. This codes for CASSLAGTPQWTQYF.

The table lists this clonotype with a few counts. As DNA, the CDR3 is TGTGCCACCAGTGATTTCAAGGGGGCCGGCACCGGGGAGCTGTTTTTT. This translates into CATSDFKGAGTGELFF. J is TRBJ2-2 and V is TRBV24-1; 7 bases agree with TRBD1. CDR3 length: 16 amino acids. CDR1 is KGHDR and CDR2 is SFDVKD in the germline V gene. With 1 base clipped from V and 4 bases from J, the junction kept 5 bases outside the gene matches.

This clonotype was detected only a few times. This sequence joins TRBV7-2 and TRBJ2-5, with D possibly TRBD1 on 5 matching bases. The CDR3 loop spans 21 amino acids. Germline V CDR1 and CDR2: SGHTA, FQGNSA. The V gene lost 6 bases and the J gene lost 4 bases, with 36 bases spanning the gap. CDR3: CASSVRRYRFRLGSEIETQYF. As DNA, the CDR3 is TGTGCCAGCAGTGTCAGACGTTACAGGTTTCGCTTGGGGTCGGAGATAGAGACCCAGTACTTC.

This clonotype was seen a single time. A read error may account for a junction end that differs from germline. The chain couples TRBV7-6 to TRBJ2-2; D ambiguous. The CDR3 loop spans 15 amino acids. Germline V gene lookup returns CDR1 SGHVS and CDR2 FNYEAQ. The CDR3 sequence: CASSLFGHNTVELFF. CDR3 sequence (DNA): TGTGCCAGCAGCTTATTTGGCCACAACACCGTGGAGCTGTTTTTT.

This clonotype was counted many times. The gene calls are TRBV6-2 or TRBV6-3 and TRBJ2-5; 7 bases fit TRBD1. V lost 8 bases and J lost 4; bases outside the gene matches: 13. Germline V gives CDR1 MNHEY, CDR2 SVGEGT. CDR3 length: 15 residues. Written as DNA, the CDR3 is TGTGCCAGCCGCACTCCGACAGGGACGTCAGAGACCCAGTACTTC. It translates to CASRTPTGTSETQYF.

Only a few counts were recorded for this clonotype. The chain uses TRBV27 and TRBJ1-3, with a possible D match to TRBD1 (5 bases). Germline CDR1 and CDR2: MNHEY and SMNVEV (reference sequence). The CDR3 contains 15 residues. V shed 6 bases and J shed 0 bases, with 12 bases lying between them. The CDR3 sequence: CASRATGASGNTIYF. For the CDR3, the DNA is TGTGCCAGCAGGGCCACAGGAGCCTCTGGAAACACCATATATTTT.

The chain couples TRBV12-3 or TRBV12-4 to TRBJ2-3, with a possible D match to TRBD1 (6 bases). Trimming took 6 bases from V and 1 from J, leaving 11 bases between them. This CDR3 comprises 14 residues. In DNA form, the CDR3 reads TGTGCCAGCAGATCAAACAGGGGCACAGATACGCAGTATTTT. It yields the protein CASRSNRGTDTQYF.

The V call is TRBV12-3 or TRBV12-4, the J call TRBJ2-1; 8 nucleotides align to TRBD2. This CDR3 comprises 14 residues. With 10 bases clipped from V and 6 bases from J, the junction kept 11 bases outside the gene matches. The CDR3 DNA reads TGTGCCATAGCGGGGACGGAGATGGGCAATGAGCAGTTCTTC. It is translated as CAIAGTEMGNEQFF.

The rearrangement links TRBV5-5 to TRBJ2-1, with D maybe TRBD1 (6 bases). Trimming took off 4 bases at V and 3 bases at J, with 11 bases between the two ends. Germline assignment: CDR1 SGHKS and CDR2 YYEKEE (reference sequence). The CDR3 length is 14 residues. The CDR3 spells CASSPGGFYNEQFF. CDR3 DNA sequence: TGTGCCAGCAGCCCTGGGGGCTTCTACAATGAGCAGTTCTTC. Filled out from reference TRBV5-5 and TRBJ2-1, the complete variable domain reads DAGVTQSPTHLIKTRGQQVTLRCSPISGHKSVSWYQQVLGQGPQFIFQYYEKEERGRGNFPDRFSARQFPNYSSELNVNALLLGDSALYLCASSPGGFYNEQFFGPGTRLTVL.

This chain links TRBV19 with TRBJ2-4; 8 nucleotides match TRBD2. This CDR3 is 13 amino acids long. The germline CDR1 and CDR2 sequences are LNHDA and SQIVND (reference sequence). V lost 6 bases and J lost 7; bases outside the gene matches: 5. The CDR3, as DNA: TGTGCCAGTAGGACGGGGGGGCGGAACATTCAGTACTTC. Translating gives CASRTGGRNIQYF.

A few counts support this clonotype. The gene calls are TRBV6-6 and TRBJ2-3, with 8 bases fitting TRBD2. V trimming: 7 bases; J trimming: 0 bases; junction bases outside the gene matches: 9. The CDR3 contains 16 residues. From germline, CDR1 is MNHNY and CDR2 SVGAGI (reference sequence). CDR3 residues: CASIHGGGASTDTQYF. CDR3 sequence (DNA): TGTGCCAGCATCCACGGGGGGGGGGCTAGCACAGATACGCAGTATTTT.

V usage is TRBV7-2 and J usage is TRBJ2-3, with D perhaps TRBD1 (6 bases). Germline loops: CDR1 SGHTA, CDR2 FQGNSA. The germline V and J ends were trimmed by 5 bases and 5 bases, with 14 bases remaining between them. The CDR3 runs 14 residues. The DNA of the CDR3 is TGTGCCAGCAGCGTACCAGGGGAACGAGATACGCAGTATTTT. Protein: CASSVPGERDTQYF. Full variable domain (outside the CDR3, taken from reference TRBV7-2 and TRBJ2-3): GAGVSQSPSNKVTEKGKDVELRCDPISGHTALYWYRQSLGQGLEFLIYFQGNSAPDKSGLPSDRFSAERTGGSVSTLTIQRTQQEDSAVYLCASSVPGERDTQYFGPGTRLTVL.

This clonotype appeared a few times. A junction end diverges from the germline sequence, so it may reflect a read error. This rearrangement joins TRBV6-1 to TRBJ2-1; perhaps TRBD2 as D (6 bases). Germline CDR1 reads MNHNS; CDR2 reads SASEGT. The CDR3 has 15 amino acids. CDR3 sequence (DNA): TGTGCCAGCAGTCAAGCGGAGGGTTCCTACAATGAGCAGTTCTTC. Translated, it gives CASSQAEGSYNEQFF.

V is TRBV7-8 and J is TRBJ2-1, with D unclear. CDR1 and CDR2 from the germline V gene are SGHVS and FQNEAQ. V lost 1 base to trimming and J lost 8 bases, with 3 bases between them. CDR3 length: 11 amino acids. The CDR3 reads CASSLVYEQFF. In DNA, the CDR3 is TGTGCCAGCAGCTTAGTTTATGAGCAGTTCTTC.

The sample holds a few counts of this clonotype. The CDR3 bases are TGCGCCAGCAGCTTCCAGGGGGACGACACTGAAGCTTTCTTT. This gives the protein CASSFQGDDTEAFF. The V gene is TRBV5-1, the J gene TRBJ1-1, with 7 bases identical to TRBD1. This CDR3 contains 14 residues. With 2 bases clipped from V and 3 bases from J, the junction kept 4 bases outside the gene matches. Germline-derived CDR1 and CDR2 are SGHRS and YFSETQ.

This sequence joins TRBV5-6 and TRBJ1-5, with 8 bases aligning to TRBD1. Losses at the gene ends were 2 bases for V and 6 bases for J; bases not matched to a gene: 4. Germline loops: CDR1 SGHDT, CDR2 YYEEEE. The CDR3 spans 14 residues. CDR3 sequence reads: CASSLQGGVQPQHF. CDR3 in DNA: TGTGCCAGCAGCTTACAGGGGGGGGTTCAGCCCCAGCATTTT.

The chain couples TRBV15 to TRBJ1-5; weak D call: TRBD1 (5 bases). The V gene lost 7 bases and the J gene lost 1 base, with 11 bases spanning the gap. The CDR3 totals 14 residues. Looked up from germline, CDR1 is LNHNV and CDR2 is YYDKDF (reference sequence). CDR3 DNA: TGTGCCACCACACGGGACTTGAGCAATCAGCCCCAGCATTTT. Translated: CATTRDLSNQPQHF.